The following is a T cell receptor (beta chain) sequence with its context. The antigen it binds to is not known. Qualities for individual bases were not recorded, and no much larger clone is one base off. The sample comes from a study of blood T cell repertoires in COVID-19 (dated by TCRdb to about 2020). Concerning the study at large: Samples covering the acute and convalescent phases of COVID-19 were provided by collaborators in the United States, Italy and Spain. The sample metadata nearly always contained a de-identified subject ID, COVID-19 status, age in years and sex. The prospective study material was composed of cDNA or gDNA derived from T cells, B-cell-depleted T cells, or PBMCs. The repertoires were released in a freely available public database meant as a resource for research on the immune response to SARS-CoV-2. Where HLA class I and class II types were available, the types were taken from metadata supplied by the sample provider, not from assay-based typing. Deeply sampled blood TCRbeta repertoires from subjects exposed to, actively infected with, or recovered from COVID-19 were included in the dataset. The samples were drawn from the first 160 participants of the ongoing ImmuneRACE study and from over 950 subjects provided by 6 global collaborators.

Participants in the prospective study were aged roughly 18 to 100 years, lived in 20 to 25 United States geographic areas, and enrolled through a virtual design. In the prospective study, cohorts were assigned on the basis of participant-reported clinical history obtained from a screening survey and a study questionnaire. Recovered participants in ImmuneRACE Cohort 3 were defined as having two consecutive negative NP/OP PCR tests, clearance from a healthcare professional, or resolution of symptoms. Mobile phlebotomists in the prospective study collected whole blood, serum and a nasopharyngeal or oropharyngeal swab from every participant. Additional blood draws and questionnaires over a roughly two-month period could optionally be provided by prospective study participants. Before DNA extraction, blood samples from the prospective study were shipped at room temperature or frozen. The CDR3 sequence holds 16 residues, the cysteine and phenylalanine included. Left in the record is the CDR3 DNA by itself, 48 bases read in frame from the first base. Relative to germline, V is missing 6 bases and J is missing 12 bases, with 14 bases of the junction outside any gene match. For CDR1 and CDR2, the germline V gene lists MDHEN and SYDVKM.

Findings and caveats that apply to the study as a whole: The amount of clinical and demographic metadata varied by source and participant and was provided uncurated.

TCRbeta CDR3 regions were amplified from genomic DNA using the immunoSEQ Assay, a bias-controlled multiplex PCR. The authors processed their data as follows. The number of nucleated cells in each sample was estimated by amplification of reference gene primers within the assay. To quantify the absolute abundance of each unique TCRbeta CDR3 rearrangement, sequence reads were collapsed and filtered. For each sample, productive Simpson clonality was calculated as the square root of Simpson's diversity index over productive rearrangements. Sourced from immuneACCESS, this table was stored by TCRdb with only in-frame sequences that have V and J called. A share of the clones is absent; for the studies checked, an unresolved V gene accounts for under half, and the remainder has no known explanation. The V and J calls and the clone size are those of that table, but D and trimming were determined from the DNA. Present in this sample are almost 500,000 clones, roughly nine tenths of which were seen just once. Clones ranked in the top ten supply roughly 8.5% of the sample.

The specimen was PBMCs or T cells enriched from blood (not recorded which). The chain was built from TRBV28 and TRBJ1-6; 10 bases in the middle match TRBD1. This receptor was taken from a woman aged 60-75 years who had recovered from COVID-19. Read as DNA, the sequence is TGTGCCAGCAGCCCGCTTAAGGACAGGGGGTCTGTACCCCTCCACTTT. Translated, this is CASSPLKDRGSVPLHF. Where the CDR3 stops, the reference TRBV28 and TRBJ1-6 genes take over; the full variable domain is DVKVTQSSRYLVKRTGEKVFLECVQDMDHENMFWYRQDPGLGLRLIYFSYDVKMKEKGDIPEGYSVSREKKERFSLILESASTNQTSMYLCASSPLKDRGSVPLHFGNGTRLTVT.